The 4 T cell receptor beta chains listed next were all sequenced from one sample in a study of T cell responses to AZD1222 COVID-19 vaccine. The repertoire was sequenced with immunoSEQ multiplex PCR; TCRdb's copy has only in-frame clones and lacks some. The data contain some 150,000 clones, roughly nine tenths of them seen just once; the ten biggest clones take up 1.5% to 2%. The specimen was peripheral blood, collected 28 days after the second AZD1222 dose. These receptors all come from an adult who received the AZD1222 COVID-19 vaccine.

The chain links TRBV6-5 to TRBJ1-1, with D possibly being TRBD1 (5 bases). This CDR3 contains 15 residues. Germline CDR1 and CDR2: MNHEY and SVGAGI. Trimming removed 6 bases at V and 4 bases at J, with 18 bases between. The CDR3 loop is CASSPRVGVSTEAFF. CDR3 DNA: TGTGCCAGCAGCCCGAGAGTGGGGGTGAGCACTGAAGCTTTCTTT.

This chain connects TRBV6-2 or TRBV6-3 to TRBJ2-6, with 11 positions matching TRBD2. CDR1 and CDR2 from the germline V gene are MNHEY and SVGEGT. With V trimmed by 4 bases and J by 3 bases, 17 bases remained unmatched. The CDR3 is 21 residues long. The CDR3 bases are TGTGCCAGCAGTTCATCGGGACTAGCGGTGGGTGGAGTTTTTGGGGCCAACGTCCTGACTTTC. Translation: CASSSSGLAVGGVFGANVLTF.

The V call is TRBV7-2, the J call TRBJ2-1, with D perhaps TRBD1 or TRBD2 (6 bases each). V was clipped by 0 bases and J by 13 bases, with 19 bases between them. CDR3 size: 15 residues. Per the germline V gene, CDR1 is SGHTA and CDR2 is FQGNSA. The CDR3 DNA sequence: TGTGCCAGCAGCTTAGCCCCCCCTTATCGGGGGCAACAGTTCTTC. Its protein is CASSLAPPYRGQQFF.

V gene TRBV15 combines with J gene TRBJ2-1; 9 nucleotides agree with TRBD2. Trimming cost V 5 bases and J 6 bases; bases outside gene matches: 11. This CDR3 has 16 amino acids. Germline V gene lookup returns CDR1 LNHNV and CDR2 YYDKDF (reference sequence). CDR3 loop: CATSSAGGRSGNEQFF. The CDR3 DNA follows: TGTGCCACCAGCTCCGCGGGGGGGAGGTCCGGCAATGAGCAGTTCTTC.